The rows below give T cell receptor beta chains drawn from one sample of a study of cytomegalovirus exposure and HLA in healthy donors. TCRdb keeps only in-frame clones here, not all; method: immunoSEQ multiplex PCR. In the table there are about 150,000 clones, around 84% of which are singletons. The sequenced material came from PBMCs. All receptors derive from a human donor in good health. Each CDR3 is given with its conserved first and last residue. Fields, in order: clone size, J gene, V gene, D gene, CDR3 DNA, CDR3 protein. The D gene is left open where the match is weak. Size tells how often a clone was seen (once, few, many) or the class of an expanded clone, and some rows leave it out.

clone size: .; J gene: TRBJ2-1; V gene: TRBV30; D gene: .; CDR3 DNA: TGTGCCTGGAGTCAAAATGAGCAGTTCTTC; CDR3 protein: CAWSQNEQFF
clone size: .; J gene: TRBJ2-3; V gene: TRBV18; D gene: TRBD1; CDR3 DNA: TGTGCCAGCTCACCACCGTGGGGACAGGGCACAGATACGCAGTATTTT; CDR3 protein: CASSPPWGQGTDTQYF
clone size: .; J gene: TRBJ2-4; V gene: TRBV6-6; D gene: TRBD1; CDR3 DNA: TGTGCCGGGTCCGACAGGGGGGGAACCAAAAACATTCAGTACTTC; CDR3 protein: CAGSDRGGTKNIQYF
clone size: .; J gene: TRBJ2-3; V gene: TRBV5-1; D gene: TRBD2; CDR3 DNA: TGCGCCAGCAGAATAGCGGGAGAGGATACGCAGTATTTT; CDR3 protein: CASRIAGEDTQYF
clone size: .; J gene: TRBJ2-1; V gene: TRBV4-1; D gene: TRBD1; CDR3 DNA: TGCGCCAGCAGCCGTGTTTGGGGACAGGAAAACAATGAGCAGTTCTTC; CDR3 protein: CASSRVWGQENNEQFF
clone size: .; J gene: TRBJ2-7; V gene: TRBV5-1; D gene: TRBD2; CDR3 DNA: TGCGCCAGCAGCCCAGGACTAGCGGGAGATTACGAGCAGTACTTC; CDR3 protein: CASSPGLAGDYEQYF
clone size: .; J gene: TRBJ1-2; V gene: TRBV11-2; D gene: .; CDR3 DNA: TGTGCCAGCAGCTTAGATCTGGGCAGGGCACCTAACTATGGCTACACCTTC; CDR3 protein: CASSLDLGRAPNYGYTF
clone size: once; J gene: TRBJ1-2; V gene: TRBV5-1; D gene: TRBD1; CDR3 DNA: TGCGCCAGCAGCTTGGAACGGACAGGGGGCGAAGAGTGGTTCTATGGCTACACCTTC; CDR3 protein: CASSLERTGGEEWFYGYTF
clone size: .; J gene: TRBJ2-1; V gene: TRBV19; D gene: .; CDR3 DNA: TGTGCCAGTAGTATTCCAGGGGGAACCGGGAGTCACAATGAGCAGTTCTTC; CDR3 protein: CASSIPGGTGSHNEQFF
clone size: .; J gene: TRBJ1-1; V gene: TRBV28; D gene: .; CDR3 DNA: TGTGCCAGCGAGGTCAACACTGAAGCTTTCTTT; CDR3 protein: CASEVNTEAFF
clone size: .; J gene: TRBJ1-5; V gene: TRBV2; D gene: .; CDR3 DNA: TGTGCCAGTCGTAGGGGTGGGAATCAGCCCCAGCATTTT; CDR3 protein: CASRRGGNQPQHF
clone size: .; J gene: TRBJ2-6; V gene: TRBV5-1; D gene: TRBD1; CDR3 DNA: TGCGCCAGCAGCTTGGCCGGGACAGGGGTTTCCTCTGGGGCCAACGTCCTGACTTTC; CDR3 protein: CASSLAGTGVSSGANVLTF
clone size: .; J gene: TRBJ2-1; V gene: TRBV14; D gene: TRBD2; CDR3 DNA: TGTGCCAGCAGCCAAGAGGGAGGGTACTACAATGAGCAGTTCTTC; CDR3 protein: CASSQEGGYYNEQFF
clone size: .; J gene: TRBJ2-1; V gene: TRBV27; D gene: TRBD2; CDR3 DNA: TGTGCCAGCAGCCCTCTCGGACTAGCGGGAGACGGGCAGTTCTTC; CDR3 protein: CASSPLGLAGDGQFF
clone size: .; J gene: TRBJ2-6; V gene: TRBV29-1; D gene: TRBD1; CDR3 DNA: TGCAGCGTTGAAGGGACAGGGGGCATAGGGGCCAACGTCCTGACTTTC; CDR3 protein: CSVEGTGGIGANVLTF
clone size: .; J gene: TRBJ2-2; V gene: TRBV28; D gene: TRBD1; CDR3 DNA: TGTGCCAGCAGTTTATCAGGGACAGGGGCCGGGGAGCTGTTTTTT; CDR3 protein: CASSLSGTGAGELFF
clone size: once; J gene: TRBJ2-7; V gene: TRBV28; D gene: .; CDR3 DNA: TGTGCCAGCAGTTTGGGGGGACGAGCGTCCTACGAGCAGTACTTC; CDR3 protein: CASSLGGRASYEQYF
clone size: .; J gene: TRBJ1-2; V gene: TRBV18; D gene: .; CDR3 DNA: TGTGCCAGCACTAGAACCGGGAATTATGGCTACACCTTC; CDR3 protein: CASTRTGNYGYTF
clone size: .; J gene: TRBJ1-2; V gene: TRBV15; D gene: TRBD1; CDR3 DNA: TGTGCCACCAGCTACGACAGGGACTATGGCTACACCTTC; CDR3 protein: CATSYDRDYGYTF
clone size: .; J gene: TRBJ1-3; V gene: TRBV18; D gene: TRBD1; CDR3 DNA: TGTGCCAGCTCACCCCAGACAGGGGTTAAGGGGTTAAGGTGGGAAAACACCATATATTTT; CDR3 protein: CASSPQTGVKGLRWENTIYF
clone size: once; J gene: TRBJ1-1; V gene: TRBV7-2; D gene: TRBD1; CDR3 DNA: TGTGCCAGCAGCTCAGACCGGGACAGGGTCGGCACTGAAGCTTTCTTT; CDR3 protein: CASSSDRDRVGTEAFF
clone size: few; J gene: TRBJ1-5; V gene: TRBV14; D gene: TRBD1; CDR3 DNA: TGTGCCAGCAGCCCGACAGGGATCCATCAGCCCCAGCATTTT; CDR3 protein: CASSPTGIHQPQHF
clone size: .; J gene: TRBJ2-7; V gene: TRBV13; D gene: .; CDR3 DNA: TGTGCCAGCAGCCATACAAACTCCTACGAGCAGTACTTC; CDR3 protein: CASSHTNSYEQYF
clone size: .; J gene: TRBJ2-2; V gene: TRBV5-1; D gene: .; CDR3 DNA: TGCGCCAGCAGCTTACTAGCCGGGGAGCTGTTTTTT; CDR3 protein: CASSLLAGELFF
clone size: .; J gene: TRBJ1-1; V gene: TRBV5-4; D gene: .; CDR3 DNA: TGTGCCAGCAGCCTGAGGAGGGGCCCGCAGAACACTGAAGCTTTCTTT; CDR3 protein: CASSLRRGPQNTEAFF
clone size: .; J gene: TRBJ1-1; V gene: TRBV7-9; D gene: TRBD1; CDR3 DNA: TGTGCCTTGCTCCTGGACAGGATGAACACTGAAGCTTTCTTT; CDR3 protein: CALLLDRMNTEAFF
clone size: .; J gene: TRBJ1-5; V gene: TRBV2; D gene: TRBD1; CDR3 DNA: TGTGCCAGCGCCGGACAGGGGGCCGATCAGCCCCAGCATTTT; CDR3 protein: CASAGQGADQPQHF
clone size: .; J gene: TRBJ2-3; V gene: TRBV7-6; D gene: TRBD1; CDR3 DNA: TGTGCCAGCAGCCGCGACAGGGTTTCGGATACGCAGTATTTT; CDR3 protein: CASSRDRVSDTQYF
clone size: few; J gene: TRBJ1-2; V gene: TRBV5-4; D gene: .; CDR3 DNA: TGTGCCAGCAGCACCGGGACATACGGCTACACCTTC; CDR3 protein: CASSTGTYGYTF
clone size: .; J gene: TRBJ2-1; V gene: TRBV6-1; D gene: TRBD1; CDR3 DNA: TGTGCCAGCAGTGAAGCGCTCGGACAGGCGAGGAATGAGCAGTTCTTC; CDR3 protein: CASSEALGQARNEQFF
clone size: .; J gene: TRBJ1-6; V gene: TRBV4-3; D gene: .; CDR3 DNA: TGCGCCAGCAGCCAAGCGGGTCGTTCACCCCTCCACTTT; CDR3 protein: CASSQAGRSPLHF
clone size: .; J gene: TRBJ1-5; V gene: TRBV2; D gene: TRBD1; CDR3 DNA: TGTGCCAGCAGACAAACAGGGGGCGGGGGCAATCAGCCCCAGCATTTT; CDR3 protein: CASRQTGGGGNQPQHF
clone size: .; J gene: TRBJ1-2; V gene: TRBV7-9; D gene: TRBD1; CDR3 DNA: TGTGCCAGCAGCTTATTATACAGGGGCAGGGGCTACACCTTC; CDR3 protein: CASSLLYRGRGYTF
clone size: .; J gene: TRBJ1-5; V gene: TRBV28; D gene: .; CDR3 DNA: TGTGCCAGCACTGGGGGACTGACTTATCAGCCCCAGCATTTT; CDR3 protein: CASTGGLTYQPQHF
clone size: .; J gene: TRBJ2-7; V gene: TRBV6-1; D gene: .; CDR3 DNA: TGTGCCAGCAGTGAAAGGGCAGGGGCTTCACACGAGCAGTACTTC; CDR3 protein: CASSERAGASHEQYF
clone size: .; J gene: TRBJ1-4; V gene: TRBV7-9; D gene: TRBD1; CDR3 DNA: TGTGCCAGCAGCTTATTGACAGGGGCAACTAATGAAAAACTGTTTTTT; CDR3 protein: CASSLLTGATNEKLFF
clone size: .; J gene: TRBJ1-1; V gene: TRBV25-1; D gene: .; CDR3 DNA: TGTGCCAGCAGTGACGGAGCCCGGTCGCACACTGAAGCTTTCTTT; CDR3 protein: CASSDGARSHTEAFF
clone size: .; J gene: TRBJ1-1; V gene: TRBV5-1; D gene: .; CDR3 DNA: TGCGCCAGCAGCCCTGCGGGGGTGGCGCACACTGAAGCTTTCTTT; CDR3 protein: CASSPAGVAHTEAFF
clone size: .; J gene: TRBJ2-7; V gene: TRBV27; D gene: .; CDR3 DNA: TGTGCCAGCAGTTCTGGGGCCGTCTCCTACGAGCAGTACTTC; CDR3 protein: CASSSGAVSYEQYF
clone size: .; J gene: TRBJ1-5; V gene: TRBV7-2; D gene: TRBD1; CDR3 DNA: TGTGCCAGCAGCTCGGACAGGTATCAGCCCCAGCATTTT; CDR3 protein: CASSSDRYQPQHF
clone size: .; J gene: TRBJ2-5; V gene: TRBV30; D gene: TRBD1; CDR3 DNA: TGTGCCTGGAGTGACCAAGGAGAGGGGGCTTGGGAGACCCAGTACTTC; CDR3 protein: CAWSDQGEGAWETQYF